Listed below are T cell receptor beta chains from one sample, sequenced in a study of T cell responses to AZD1222 COVID-19 vaccine. Measured with immunoSEQ multiplex PCR; TCRdb has only the in-frame clones, and not every one. The profile shows 100,000 to 120,000 clones, 88% of them singletons. The source was peripheral blood, collected 28 days after the second AZD1222 dose. The origin of the receptors is an adult who received the AZD1222 COVID-19 vaccine. CDR3s include the opening cysteine and the closing phenylalanine or tryptophan. The D gene is left open where the match is weak. Expanded clones get a size class; other rows say once, few or many, or leave the size out.

>TRBD1|NA|TRBJ1-1|TRBV18
TGTGCCAGCTCAAAGGACAGGGGCAGGAACACTGAAGCTTTCTTT
CASSKDRGRNTEAFF
>TRBD1|NA|TRBJ1-2|TRBV7-8
TGTGCCAGCAGCTTAGATAGCTACAGGGGGGACTATGGCTACACCTTC
CASSLDSYRGDYGYTF
>TRBD1|few|TRBJ1-2|TRBV6-1
TGTGCCAGCAGTGACCGACAGGGGGCGCAGGGCTATGGCTACACCTTC
CASSDRQGAQGYGYTF
>TRBD1|NA|TRBJ1-2|TRBV23-1
TGCGCCAGCAGCCCAGGGCGGACAGGGGATGGCTACACCTTC
CASSPGRTGDGYTF
>NA|NA|TRBJ1-3|TRBV29-1
TGCAGCGTTCGTGTCGACTCTGGAAACACCATATATTTT
CSVRVDSGNTIYF
>TRBD2|NA|TRBJ2-3|TRBV2
TGTGCCAGCAGTGAAACGGGAGCGGGGGGTGGAACAGATACGCAGTATTTT
CASSETGAGGGTDTQYF
>TRBD2|NA|TRBJ2-3|TRBV7-6
TGTGCCAGCAGACTTGGGACTAGCGGCTCGGATACGCAGTATTTT
CASRLGTSGSDTQYF
>TRBD1|NA|TRBJ2-5|TRBV2
TGTGCCAGCCGCCGGGACAGGGGAGAGACCCAGTACTTC
CASRRDRGETQYF
>NA|NA|TRBJ1-1|TRBV7-2
TGTGCCAGCAGCCTGTCCTATGAAGCTTTCTTT
CASSLSYEAFF
>NA|NA|TRBJ2-3|TRBV3-1/TRBV3-2
TGTGCCAGCAGCCAAGTACTAGTTGGAGATACGCAGTATTTT
CASSQVLVGDTQYF
>TRBD2|NA|TRBJ2-5|TRBV4-3
TGCGCCAGCAGCCAAGATCTGGGCCGGACTAGCGGCAAGAGGACCCAGTACTTC
CASSQDLGRTSGKRTQYF
>NA|NA|TRBJ2-5|TRBV4-3
TGCGCCAGCAGCCAAGATTGGCTAGCACAAGAGACCCAGTACTTC
CASSQDWLAQETQYF
>NA|NA|TRBJ2-7|TRBV7-6
TGTGCCAGCAGCTTAGTCGCGGGTGGGGGCTCCTACGAGCAGTACTTC
CASSLVAGGGSYEQYF
>NA|NA|TRBJ2-2|TRBV19
TGTGCCAGTAGTAAGAGTAGGAACACCGGGGAGCTGTTTTTT
CASSKSRNTGELFF
>NA|NA|TRBJ1-6|TRBV3-1/TRBV3-2
TGTGCCAGCAGCCTGACCTGGGATTCACCCCTCCACTTT
CASSLTWDSPLHF
>TRBD2|NA|TRBJ2-2|TRBV7-2
TGTGCCAGCAGCTTACGGGTAGCGGGGTACACCGGGGAGCTGTTTTTT
CASSLRVAGYTGELFF
>NA|NA|TRBJ1-1|TRBV7-2
TGTGCCAGCAGTCGGGGGGTTTCGGCTTTCTTT
CASSRGVSAFF
>TRBD2|few|TRBJ2-3|TRBV4-2
TGTGCCAGCAGCCAAGTAATGGGACTAGCGTACGGAGATACGCAGTATTTT
CASSQVMGLAYGDTQYF
>NA|NA|TRBJ1-1|TRBV7-2
TGTGCCAGCAGCGTGTGGAACGCGGGCACTGAAGCTTTCTTT
CASSVWNAGTEAFF
>NA|few|TRBJ1-6|TRBV9
TGTGCCAGCAGCGTAGGAGGAGGAGGGGAGAAAAATTCACCCCTCCACTTT
CASSVGGGGEKNSPLHF
>TRBD1|NA|TRBJ1-5|TRBV29-1
TGCAGCGTTCGGACAGGGGCAGATCAGCCCCAGCATTTT
CSVRTGADQPQHF
>NA|NA|TRBJ1-1|TRBV3-1/TRBV3-2
TGTGCCAGCAACCGCCAGGGCACTGAAGCTTTCTTT
CASNRQGTEAFF
>NA|NA|TRBJ1-1|TRBV28
TGTGCCACCAGGGACCCTGGGAACACTGAAGCTTTCTTT
CATRDPGNTEAFF
>NA|NA|TRBJ2-7|TRBV11-2
TGTGCCAGCAGCTTAAGATACGAGCAGTACTTC
CASSLRYEQYF
>TRBD1|NA|TRBJ1-1|TRBV12-3/TRBV12-4
TGTGCCAGCAGGGCCAGGGGGAGCACTGAAGCTTTCTTT
CASRARGSTEAFF
>NA|NA|TRBJ2-7|TRBV15
TGTGCCACCAGCAGAGACTCAACAGGGAGCTCCTACGAGCAGTACTTC
CATSRDSTGSSYEQYF
>NA|once|TRBJ2-2|TRBV7-8
TGTGCCAGCAGCTTAGTAGTCGAGGGCACCGGGGAGCTGTTTTTT
CASSLVVEGTGELFF
>TRBD2|once|TRBJ2-3|TRBV4-1
TGCGCCAGCAGCCAAGCACTAGCGGGGGGGCCCACAGATACGCAGTATTTT
CASSQALAGGPTDTQYF
>TRBD1|NA|TRBJ1-4|TRBV10-2
TGCGCCAGCAAGATCCAAGGGACAGCTGAAAAACTGTTTTTT
CASKIQGTAEKLFF
>NA|NA|TRBJ1-3|TRBV5-1
TGCGCCAGCAGCTTGGAAGGCGCTAGCTCTGGAAACACCATATATTTT
CASSLEGASSGNTIYF
>TRBD2|NA|TRBJ2-3|TRBV7-9
TGTGCCAGCAGCCATAGCGGGGGGCGCGGCACAGATACGCAGTATTTT
CASSHSGGRGTDTQYF
>NA|few|TRBJ2-3|TRBV18
TGTGCCAGCTCACCATCAGATACGCAGTATTTT
CASSPSDTQYF
>NA|NA|TRBJ1-5|TRBV28
TGTGCCAGCAGTTTTGGGGAACAGCCCCAGCATTTT
CASSFGEQPQHF
>NA|NA|TRBJ1-1|TRBV2
TGTGCCAGCAGCGAGGGAGGGATCCTGGCTTTCTTT
CASSEGGILAFF
>NA|NA|TRBJ1-5|TRBV15
TGTGCCACCAGCAGAGTCGGGGCCAGCAATCAGCCCCAGCATTTT
CATSRVGASNQPQHF
>NA|NA|TRBJ1-1|TRBV6-6
TGTGCCAGCAGTCCTATCGTCTGGGACACTGAAGCTTTCTTT
CASSPIVWDTEAFF
>TRBD1|NA|TRBJ2-2|TRBV3-1/TRBV3-2
TGTGCCAGCAGCCAAGTCAGGGGGGGGGAGCTGTTTTTT
CASSQVRGGELFF
>TRBD2|NA|TRBJ2-7|TRBV5-8
TGTGCCAGCAGCTTGACGGCTAGCGGGGGCGGCGAGCAGTACTTC
CASSLTASGGGEQYF
>NA|NA|TRBJ2-7|TRBV11-1
TGTGCCAGCAGCTTAATGGGGGTTTCCTACGAGCAGTACTTC
CASSLMGVSYEQYF
>TRBD1|NA|TRBJ2-7|TRBV4-3
TGCGCCAGCAGCCAACGAGGGGGCGTGGTCTACGAGCAGTACTTC
CASSQRGGVVYEQYF
>NA|NA|TRBJ2-7|TRBV21-1
TGTGCCAGCAGCCAAAAAATGCTCTTGGCGGTTACCGAGCAGTACTTC
CASSQKMLLAVTEQYF
>NA|NA|TRBJ2-1|TRBV11-2
TGTGCCAGCAGCTCCGGGGGTTACAATGAGCAGTTCTTC
CASSSGGYNEQFF